This record looks at one T cell receptor (beta chain) sequence and its context. The antigen remains undetermined. The data stem from a study of cytomegalovirus exposure and HLA in healthy donors. Study-wide findings and caveats: Most observed TCR sequences were rare, whereas some public TCRs were detected in many donors.

PCR used 60 Vbeta primers and 13 Jbeta primers. Per the original data handling: A later analysis counted 65 million to 90 million unique TCR beta chains, 9.5 million to 13 million shared. Measured with immunoSEQ multiplex PCR; TCRdb has only the in-frame clones, and not every one. From that table come the V and J calls and clone size; the DNA was used to work out D and trimming. In the table there are approximately 190,000 clones, 84% of which are singletons. Germline assignment: CDR1 SNHLY and CDR2 FYNNEI. The CDR3 is 15 residues long. V lost 7 bases and J lost 0, with 15 bases in between. The TCR was taken from a boy younger than 18 in good health and CMV-seronegative. The sample was PBMCs. V is TRBV2 and J is TRBJ1-2; D unresolved. CDR3 sequence: CASKNSTLANYGYTF. The CDR3 nucleotides read TGTGCCAGCAAAAACTCCACACTAGCTAACTATGGCTACACCTTC. The entire variable domain, with the rest obtained from reference TRBV2 and TRBJ1-2, is as follows: EPEVTQTPSHQVTQMGQEVILRCVPISNHLYFYWYRQILGQKVEFLVSFYNNEISEKSEIFDDQFSVERPDGSNFTLKIRSTKLEDSAMYFCASKNSTLANYGYTFGSGTRLTVV.